This T cell receptor (beta chain) appears in the sequencing data of a study of blood T cell repertoires in COVID-19. There are 16 residues in the CDR3. Germline assignment: CDR1 SGHRS and CDR2 YFSETQ. V was clipped by 4 bases and J by 5 bases; unmatched bases: 7. The repertoire was sequenced with immunoSEQ multiplex PCR; TCRdb's copy has only in-frame clones and lacks some. This table has fewer than 200,000 clones, almost 80% appearing once. This sequence originates from a woman aged 45-59 years who had recovered from COVID-19. The chain combines TRBV5-1 with TRBJ2-7; 15 nucleotides align to TRBD2. The sequencing sample was made of PBMCs or T cells enriched from blood (not recorded which). CDR3 sequence: CASSLGLAGGPNEQYF. CDR3 bases: TGCGCCAGCAGCCTAGGACTAGCGGGAGGGCCCAACGAGCAGTACTTC.